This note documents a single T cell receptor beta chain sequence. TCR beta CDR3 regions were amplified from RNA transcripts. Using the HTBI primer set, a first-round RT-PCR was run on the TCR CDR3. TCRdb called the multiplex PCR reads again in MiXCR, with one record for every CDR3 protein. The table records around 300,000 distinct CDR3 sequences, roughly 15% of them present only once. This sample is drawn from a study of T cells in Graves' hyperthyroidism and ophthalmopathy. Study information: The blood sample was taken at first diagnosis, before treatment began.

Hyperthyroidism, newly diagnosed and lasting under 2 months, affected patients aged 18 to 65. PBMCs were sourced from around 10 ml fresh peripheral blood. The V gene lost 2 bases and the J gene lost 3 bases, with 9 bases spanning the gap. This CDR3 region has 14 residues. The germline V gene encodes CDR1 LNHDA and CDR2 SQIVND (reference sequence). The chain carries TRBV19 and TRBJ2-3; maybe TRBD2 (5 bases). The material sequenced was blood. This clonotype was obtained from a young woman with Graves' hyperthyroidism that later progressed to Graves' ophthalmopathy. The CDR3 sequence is CASSISGKTDTQYF. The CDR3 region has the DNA TGTGCCAGTAGTATATCCGGGAAAACAGATACGCAGTATTTT.